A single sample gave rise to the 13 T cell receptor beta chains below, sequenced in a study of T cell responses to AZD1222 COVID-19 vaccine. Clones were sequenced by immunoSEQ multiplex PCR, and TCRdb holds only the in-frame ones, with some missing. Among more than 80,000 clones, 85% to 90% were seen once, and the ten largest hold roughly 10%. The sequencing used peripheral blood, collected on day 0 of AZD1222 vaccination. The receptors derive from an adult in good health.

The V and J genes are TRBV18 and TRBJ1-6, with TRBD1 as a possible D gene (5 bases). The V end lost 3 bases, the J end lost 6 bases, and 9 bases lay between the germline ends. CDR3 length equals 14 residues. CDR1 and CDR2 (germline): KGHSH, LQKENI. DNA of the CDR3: TGTGCCAGCTCACCCGGACAACCTAATTCACCCCTCCACTTT. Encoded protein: CASSPGQPNSPLHF.

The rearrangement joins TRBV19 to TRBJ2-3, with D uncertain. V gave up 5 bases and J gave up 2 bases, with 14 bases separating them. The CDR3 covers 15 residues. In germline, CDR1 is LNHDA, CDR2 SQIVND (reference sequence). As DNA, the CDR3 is TGTGCCAGTAGTCCCAAAGCTCAAACCACAGATACGCAGTATTTT. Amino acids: CASSPKAQTTDTQYF.

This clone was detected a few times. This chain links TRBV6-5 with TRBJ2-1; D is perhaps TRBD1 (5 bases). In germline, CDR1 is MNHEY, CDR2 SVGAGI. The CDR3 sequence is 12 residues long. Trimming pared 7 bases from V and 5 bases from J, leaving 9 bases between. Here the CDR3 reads CASMDTNNEQFF. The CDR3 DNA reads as TGTGCCAGCATGGACACTAACAATGAGCAGTTCTTC.

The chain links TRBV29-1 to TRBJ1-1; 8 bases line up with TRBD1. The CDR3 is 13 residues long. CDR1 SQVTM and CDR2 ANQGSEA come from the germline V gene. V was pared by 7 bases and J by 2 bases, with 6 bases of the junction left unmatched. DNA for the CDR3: TGCAGCGGGGGGGACAGGACTAACACTGAAGCTTTCTTT. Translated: CSGGDRTNTEAFF.

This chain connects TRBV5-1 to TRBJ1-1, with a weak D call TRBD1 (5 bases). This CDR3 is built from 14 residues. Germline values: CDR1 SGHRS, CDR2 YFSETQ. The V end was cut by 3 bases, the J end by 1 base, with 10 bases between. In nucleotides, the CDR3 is TGCGCCAGCAGCTCCGGGGGTCGGAACACTGAAGCTTTCTTT. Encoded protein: CASSSGGRNTEAFF.

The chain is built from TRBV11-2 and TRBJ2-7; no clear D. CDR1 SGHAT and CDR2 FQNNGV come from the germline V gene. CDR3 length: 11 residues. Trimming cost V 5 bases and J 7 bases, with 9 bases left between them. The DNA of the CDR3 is TGTGCCAGCAGCCCAGCGAGTGAGCAGTACTTC. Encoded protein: CASSPASEQYF. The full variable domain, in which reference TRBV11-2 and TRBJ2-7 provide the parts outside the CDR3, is EAGVAQSPRYKIIEKRQSVAFWCNPISGHATLYWYQQILGQGPKLLIQFQNNGVVDDSQLPKDRFSAERLKGVDSTLKIQPAKLEDSAVYLCASSPASEQYFGPGTRLTVT.

In DNA, the CDR3 is TGTGCCAGCAGCTTAGGGCTAGCGGGAGGGCCGCGAGAGCAGTTCTTC. Amino acids: CASSLGLAGGPREQFF. This chain joins TRBV7-2 and TRBJ2-1; 12 bases align to TRBD2. V lost 1 base, J lost 10 bases, and 8 bases stayed unmatched. Looked up from germline, CDR1 is SGHTA and CDR2 is FQGNSA. CDR3 length equals 16 residues.

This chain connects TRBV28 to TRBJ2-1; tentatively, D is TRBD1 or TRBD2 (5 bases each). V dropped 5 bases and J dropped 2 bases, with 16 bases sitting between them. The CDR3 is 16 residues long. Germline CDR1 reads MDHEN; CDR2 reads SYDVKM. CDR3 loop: CASSRRQTGTYNEQFF. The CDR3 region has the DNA TGTGCCAGCAGTCGGAGACAGACGGGAACCTACAATGAGCAGTTCTTC.

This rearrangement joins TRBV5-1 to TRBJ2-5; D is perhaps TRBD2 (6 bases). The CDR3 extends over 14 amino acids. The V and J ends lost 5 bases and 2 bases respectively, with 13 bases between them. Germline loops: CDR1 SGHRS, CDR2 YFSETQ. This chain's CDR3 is CASRRVGGQETQYF. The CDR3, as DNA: TGCGCCAGCAGGCGGGTAGGAGGGCAAGAGACCCAGTACTTC. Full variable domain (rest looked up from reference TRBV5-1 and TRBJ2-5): KAGVTQTPRYLIKTRGQQVTLSCSPISGHRSVSWYQQTPGQGLQFLFEYFSETQRNKGNFPGRFSGRQFSNSRSEMNVSTLELGDSALYLCASRRVGGQETQYFGPGTRLLVL.

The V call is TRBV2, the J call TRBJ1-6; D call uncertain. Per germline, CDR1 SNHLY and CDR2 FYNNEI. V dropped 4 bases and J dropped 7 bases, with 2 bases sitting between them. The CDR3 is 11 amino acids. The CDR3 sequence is CASSVNSPLHF. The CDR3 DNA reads TGTGCCAGCAGTGTGAATTCACCCCTCCACTTT.

CDR3 sequence reads: CASSFGTGEQYF. The CDR3 DNA reads as TGCGCCAGCAGCTTTGGGACGGGGGAGCAGTACTTC. This chain uses TRBV5-1 with TRBJ2-7; D might be TRBD1 or TRBD2, each matching 5 bases. CDR3 length: 12 amino acids. Per germline, CDR1 SGHRS and CDR2 YFSETQ. V dropped 2 bases and J dropped 7 bases, with 10 bases sitting between them.

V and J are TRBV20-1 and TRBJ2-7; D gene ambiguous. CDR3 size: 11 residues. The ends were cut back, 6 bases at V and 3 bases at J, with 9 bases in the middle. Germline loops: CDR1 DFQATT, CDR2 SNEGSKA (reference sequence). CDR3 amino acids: CSAQNHYEQYF. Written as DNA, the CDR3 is TGCAGTGCACAGAACCACTACGAGCAGTACTTC.

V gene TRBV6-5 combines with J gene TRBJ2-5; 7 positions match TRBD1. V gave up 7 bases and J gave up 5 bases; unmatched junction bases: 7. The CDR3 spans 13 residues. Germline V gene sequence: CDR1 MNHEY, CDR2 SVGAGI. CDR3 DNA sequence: TGTGCCAGCAACGACAGGGCCACGGAGACCCAGTACTTC. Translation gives CASNDRATETQYF.